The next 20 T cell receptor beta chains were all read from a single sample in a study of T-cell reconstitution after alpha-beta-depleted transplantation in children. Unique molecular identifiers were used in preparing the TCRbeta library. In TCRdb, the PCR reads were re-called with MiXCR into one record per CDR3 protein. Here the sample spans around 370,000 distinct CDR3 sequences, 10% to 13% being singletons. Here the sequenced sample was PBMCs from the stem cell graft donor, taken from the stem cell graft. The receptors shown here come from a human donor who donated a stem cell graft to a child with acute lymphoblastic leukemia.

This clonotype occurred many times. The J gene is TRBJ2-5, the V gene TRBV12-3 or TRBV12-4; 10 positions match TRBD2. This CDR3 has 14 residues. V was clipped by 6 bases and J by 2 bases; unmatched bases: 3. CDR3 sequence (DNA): TGTGCCAGCAGAAAACTAGCGGGACAAGAGACCCAGTACTTC. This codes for CASRKLAGQETQYF.

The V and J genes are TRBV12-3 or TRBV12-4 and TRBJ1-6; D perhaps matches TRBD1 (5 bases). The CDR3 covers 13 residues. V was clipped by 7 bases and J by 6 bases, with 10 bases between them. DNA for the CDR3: TGTGCCAGCAAAAGGGGCCCTAATTCACCCCTCCACTTT. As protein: CASKRGPNSPLHF.

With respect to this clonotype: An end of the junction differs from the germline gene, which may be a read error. CDR3 DNA sequence: TGTGCCAGCAGTCCGACAGGGGAAGAGCATTACTTC. Translated, it gives CASSPTGEEHYF. The J gene is TRBJ2-7, the V gene TRBV12-3 or TRBV12-4; 8 bases match TRBD1. The length of the CDR3 is 12 residues.

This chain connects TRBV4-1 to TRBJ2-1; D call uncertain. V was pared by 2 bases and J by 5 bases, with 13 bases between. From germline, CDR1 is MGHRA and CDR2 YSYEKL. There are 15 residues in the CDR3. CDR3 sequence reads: CASSQLAALNNEQFF. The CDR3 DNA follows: TGCGCCAGCAGCCAACTTGCGGCCCTAAACAATGAGCAGTTCTTC.

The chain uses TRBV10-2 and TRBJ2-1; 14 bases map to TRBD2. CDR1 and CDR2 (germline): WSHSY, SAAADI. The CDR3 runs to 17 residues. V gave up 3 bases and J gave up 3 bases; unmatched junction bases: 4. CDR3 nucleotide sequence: TGCGCCAGCAGTGAAGTGGGACTAGCGGGAGTCTACAATGAGCAGTTCTTC. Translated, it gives CASSEVGLAGVYNEQFF.

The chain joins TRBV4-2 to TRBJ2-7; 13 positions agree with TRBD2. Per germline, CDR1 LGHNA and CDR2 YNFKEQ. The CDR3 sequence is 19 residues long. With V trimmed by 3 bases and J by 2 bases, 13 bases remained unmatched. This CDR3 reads CASSHPPGLAGSEPYEQYF. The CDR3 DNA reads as TGTGCCAGCAGCCACCCCCCGGGACTAGCGGGGTCGGAGCCCTACGAGCAGTACTTC.

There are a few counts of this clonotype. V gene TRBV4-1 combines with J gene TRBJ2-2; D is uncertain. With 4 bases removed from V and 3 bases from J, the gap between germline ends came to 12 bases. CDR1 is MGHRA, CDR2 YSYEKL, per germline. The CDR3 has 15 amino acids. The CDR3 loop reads CASSRAWWDTGELFF. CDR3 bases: TGCGCCAGCAGCCGGGCGTGGTGGGACACCGGGGAGCTGTTTTTT.

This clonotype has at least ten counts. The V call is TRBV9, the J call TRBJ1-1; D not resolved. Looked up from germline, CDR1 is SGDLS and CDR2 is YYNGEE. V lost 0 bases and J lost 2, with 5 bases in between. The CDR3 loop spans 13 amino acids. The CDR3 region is CASSVATNTEAFF. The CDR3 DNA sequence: TGTGCCAGCAGCGTAGCTACAAACACTGAAGCTTTCTTT.

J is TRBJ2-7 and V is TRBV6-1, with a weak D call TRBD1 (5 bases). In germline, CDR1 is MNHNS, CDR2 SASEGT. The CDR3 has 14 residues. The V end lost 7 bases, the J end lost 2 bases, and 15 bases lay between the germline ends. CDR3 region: CASISPGLPYEQYF. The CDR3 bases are TGTGCCAGCATCTCTCCAGGGCTACCCTACGAGCAGTACTTC.

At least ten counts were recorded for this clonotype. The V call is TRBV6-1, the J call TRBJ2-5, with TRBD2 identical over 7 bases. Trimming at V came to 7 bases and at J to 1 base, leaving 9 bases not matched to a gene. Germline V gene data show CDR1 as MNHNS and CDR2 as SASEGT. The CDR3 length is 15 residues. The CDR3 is CASNRRDYPQETQYF. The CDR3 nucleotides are TGTGCCAGCAACCGAAGGGACTACCCCCAAGAGACCCAGTACTTC.

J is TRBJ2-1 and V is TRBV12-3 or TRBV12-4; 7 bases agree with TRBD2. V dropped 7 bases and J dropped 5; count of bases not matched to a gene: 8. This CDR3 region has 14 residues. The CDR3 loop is CASTVGGRHNEQFF. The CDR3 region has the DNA TGTGCCAGCACCGTGGGAGGGAGACACAATGAGCAGTTCTTC.

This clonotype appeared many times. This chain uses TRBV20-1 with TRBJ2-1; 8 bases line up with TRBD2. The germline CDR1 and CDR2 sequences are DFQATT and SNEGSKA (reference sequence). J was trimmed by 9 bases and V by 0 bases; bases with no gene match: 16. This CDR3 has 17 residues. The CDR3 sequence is CSARDYRASGRNAEQFF. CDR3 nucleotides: TGCAGTGCTAGAGATTATAGGGCTAGCGGGCGCAATGCTGAGCAGTTCTTC.

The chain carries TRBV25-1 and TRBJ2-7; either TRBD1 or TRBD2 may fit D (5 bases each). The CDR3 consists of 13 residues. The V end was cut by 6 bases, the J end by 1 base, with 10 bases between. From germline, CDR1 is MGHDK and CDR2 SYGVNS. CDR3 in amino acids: CASRGVASYEQYF. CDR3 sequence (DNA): TGTGCCAGCAGGGGGGTGGCATCCTACGAGCAGTACTTC.

The CDR3 sequence: CASSQEGPLKAFF. Written as DNA, the CDR3 is TGTGCCAGCAGCCAAGAGGGTCCCTTGAAAGCTTTCTTT. The chain carries TRBV3-1 and TRBJ1-1; no firm D call. This CDR3 region has 13 residues. Trimming stripped 0 bases from V and 9 bases from J, with 11 bases between. The germline CDR1 and CDR2 sequences are LGHDT and YNNKEL (reference sequence).

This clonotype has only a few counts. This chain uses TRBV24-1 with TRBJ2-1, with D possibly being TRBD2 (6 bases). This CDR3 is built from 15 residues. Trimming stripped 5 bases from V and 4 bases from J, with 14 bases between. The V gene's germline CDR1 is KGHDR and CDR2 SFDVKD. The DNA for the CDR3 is TGTGCCACCAGTGGCCTCGCCCGGGGGTACAATGAGCAGTTCTTC. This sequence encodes CATSGLARGYNEQFF.

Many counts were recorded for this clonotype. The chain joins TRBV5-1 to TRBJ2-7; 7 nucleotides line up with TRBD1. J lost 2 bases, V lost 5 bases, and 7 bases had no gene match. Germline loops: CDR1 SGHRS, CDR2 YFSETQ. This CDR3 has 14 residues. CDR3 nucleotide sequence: TGCGCCAGCAGGCCGGGACAGAGAGCCTACGAGCAGTACTTC. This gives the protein CASRPGQRAYEQYF.

The CDR3 DNA reads as TGTGCCAGCAAGCAAACCTACGAGCAGTACTTC. This translates into CASKQTYEQYF. This chain connects TRBV25-1 to TRBJ2-7; D gene unclear. Germline V lookup: CDR1 MGHDK, CDR2 SYGVNS. V dropped 7 bases and J dropped 2 bases, with 6 bases sitting between them. The CDR3 covers 11 residues.

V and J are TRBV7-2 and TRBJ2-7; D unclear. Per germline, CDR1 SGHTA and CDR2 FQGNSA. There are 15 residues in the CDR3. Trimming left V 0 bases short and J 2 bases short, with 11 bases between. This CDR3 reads CASSLAAEKAYEQYF. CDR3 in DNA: TGTGCCAGCAGCTTAGCCGCAGAAAAGGCCTACGAGCAGTACTTC.

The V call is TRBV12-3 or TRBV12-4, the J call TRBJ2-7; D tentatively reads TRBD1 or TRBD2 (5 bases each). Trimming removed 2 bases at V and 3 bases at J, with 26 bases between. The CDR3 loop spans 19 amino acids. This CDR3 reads CASSLSLGPRPTALYEQYF. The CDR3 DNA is TGTGCCAGCAGTTTATCGTTGGGACCTCGCCCGACCGCTCTCTACGAGCAGTACTTC.

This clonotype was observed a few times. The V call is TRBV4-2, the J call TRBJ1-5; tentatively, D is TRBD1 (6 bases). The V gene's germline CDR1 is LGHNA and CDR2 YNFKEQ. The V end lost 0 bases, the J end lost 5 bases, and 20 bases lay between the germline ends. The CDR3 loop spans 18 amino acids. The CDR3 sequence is CASSQDPHRARVYQPQHF. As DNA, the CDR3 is TGTGCCAGCAGCCAAGATCCCCACAGGGCGAGGGTTTATCAGCCCCAGCATTTT.